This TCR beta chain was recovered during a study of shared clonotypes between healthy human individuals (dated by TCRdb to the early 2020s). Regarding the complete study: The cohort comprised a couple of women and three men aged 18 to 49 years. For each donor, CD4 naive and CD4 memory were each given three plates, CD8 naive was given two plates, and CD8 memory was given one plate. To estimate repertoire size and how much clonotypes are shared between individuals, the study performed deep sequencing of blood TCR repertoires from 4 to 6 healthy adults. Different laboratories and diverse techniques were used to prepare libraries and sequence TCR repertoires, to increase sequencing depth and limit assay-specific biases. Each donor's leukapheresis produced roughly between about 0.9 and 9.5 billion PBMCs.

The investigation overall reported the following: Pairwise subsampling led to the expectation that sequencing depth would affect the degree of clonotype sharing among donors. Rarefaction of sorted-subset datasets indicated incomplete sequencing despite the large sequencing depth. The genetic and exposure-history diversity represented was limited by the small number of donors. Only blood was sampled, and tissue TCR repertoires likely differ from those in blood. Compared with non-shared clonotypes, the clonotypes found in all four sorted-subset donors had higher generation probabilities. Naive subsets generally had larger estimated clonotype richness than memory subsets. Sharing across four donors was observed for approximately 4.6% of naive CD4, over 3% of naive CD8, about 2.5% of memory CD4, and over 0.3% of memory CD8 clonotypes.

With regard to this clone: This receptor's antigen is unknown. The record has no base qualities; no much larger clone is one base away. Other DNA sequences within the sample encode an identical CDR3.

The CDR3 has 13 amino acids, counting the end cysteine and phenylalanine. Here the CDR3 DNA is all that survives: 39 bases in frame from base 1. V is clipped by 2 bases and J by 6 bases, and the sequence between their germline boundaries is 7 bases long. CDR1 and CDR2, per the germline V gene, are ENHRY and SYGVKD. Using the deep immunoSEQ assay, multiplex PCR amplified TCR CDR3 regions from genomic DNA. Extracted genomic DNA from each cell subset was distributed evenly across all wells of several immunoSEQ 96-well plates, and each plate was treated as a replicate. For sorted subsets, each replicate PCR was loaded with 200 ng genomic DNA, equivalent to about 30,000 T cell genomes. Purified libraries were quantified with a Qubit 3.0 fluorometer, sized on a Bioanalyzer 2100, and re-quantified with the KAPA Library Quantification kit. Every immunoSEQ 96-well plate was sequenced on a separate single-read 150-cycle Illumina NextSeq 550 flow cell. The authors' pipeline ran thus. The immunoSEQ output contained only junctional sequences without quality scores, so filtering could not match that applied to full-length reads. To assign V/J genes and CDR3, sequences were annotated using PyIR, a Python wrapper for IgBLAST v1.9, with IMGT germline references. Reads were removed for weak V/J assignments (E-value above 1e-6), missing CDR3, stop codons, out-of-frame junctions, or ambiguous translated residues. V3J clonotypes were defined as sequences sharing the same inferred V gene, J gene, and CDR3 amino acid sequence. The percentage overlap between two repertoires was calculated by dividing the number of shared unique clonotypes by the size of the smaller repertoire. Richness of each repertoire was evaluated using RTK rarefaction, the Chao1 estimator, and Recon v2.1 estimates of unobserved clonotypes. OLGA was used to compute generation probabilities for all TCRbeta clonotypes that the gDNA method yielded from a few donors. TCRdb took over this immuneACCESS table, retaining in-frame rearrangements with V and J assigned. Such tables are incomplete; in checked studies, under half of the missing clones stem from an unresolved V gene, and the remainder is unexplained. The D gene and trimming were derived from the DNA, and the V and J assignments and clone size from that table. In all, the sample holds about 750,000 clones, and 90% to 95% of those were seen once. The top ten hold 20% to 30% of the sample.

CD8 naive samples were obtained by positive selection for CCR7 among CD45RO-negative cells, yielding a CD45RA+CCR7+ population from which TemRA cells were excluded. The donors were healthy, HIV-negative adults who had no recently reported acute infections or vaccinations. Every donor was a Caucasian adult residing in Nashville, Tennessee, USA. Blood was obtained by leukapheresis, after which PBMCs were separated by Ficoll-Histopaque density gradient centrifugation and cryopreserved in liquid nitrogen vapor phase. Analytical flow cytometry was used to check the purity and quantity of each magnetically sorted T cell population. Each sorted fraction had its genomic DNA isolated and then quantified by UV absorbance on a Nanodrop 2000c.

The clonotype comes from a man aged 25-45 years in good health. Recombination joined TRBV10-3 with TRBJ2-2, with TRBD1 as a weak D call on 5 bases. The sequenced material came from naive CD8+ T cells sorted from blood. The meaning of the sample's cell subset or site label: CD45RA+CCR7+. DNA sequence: TGTGCCATCAGTGAGGACAGAGCCGGGGAGCTGTTTTTT. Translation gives CAISEDRAGELFF.